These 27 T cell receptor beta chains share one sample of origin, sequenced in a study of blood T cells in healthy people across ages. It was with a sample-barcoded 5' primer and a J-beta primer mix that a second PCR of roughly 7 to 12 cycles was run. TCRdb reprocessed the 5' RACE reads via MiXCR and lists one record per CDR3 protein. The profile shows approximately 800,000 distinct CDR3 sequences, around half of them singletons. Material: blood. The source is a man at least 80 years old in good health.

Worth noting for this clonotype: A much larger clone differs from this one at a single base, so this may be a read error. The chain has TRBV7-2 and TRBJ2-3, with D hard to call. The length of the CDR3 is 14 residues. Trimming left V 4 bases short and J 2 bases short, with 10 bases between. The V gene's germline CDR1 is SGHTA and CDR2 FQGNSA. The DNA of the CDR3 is TGTGCCAGCAGCTCAGGTTTCAACACAGATACGCAGTATTTT. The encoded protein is CASSSGFNTDTQYF.

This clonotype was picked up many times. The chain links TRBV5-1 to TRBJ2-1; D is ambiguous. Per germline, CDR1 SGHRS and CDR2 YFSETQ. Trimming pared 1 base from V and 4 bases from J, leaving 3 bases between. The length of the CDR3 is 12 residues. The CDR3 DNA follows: TGCGCCAGCAGCTTGAATTACAATGAGCAGTTCTTC. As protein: CASSLNYNEQFF.

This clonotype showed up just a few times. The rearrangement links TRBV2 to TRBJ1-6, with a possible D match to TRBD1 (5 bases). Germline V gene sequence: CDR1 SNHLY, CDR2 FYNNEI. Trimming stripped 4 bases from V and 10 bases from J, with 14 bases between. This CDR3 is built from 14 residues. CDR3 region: CASSVVAGDSPLHF. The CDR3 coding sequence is TGTGCCAGCAGTGTCGTGGCCGGGGACTCACCCCTCCACTTT.

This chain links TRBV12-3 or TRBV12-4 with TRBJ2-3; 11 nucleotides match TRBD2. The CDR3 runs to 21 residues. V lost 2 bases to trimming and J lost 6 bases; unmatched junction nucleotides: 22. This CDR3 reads CASSLPGPGLADQKTTDTQYF. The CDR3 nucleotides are TGTGCCAGCAGTTTACCGGGGCCGGGACTAGCGGACCAGAAGACCACCGATACGCAGTATTTT.

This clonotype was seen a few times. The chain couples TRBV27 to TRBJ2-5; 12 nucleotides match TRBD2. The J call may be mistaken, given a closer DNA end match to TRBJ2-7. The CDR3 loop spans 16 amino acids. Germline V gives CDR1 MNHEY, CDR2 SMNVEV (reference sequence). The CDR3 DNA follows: TGTGCCAGCAGGACACTCCTAGCGGGAGGGCCAAACGAGCAGTACTTC. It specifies CASRTLLAGGPNEQYF.

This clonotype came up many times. Here the CDR3 reads CASSSRHGAYEQFF. Written as DNA, the CDR3 is TGTGCCAGCAGCTCCAGGCACGGGGCCTATGAGCAGTTCTTC. V usage is TRBV7-6 and J usage is TRBJ2-1, with D possibly called TRBD1 or TRBD2 (5 bases each). The V end was cut by 4 bases, the J end by 8 bases, with 15 bases between. Germline-derived CDR1 and CDR2 are SGHVS and FNYEAQ. The CDR3 totals 14 residues.

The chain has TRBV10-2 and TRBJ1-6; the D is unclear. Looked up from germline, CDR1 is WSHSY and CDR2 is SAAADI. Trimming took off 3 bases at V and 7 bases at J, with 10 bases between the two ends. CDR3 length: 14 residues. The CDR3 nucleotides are TGCGCCAGCAGTGACAGCGGGAAAAATTCACCCCTCCACTTT. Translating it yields CASSDSGKNSPLHF.

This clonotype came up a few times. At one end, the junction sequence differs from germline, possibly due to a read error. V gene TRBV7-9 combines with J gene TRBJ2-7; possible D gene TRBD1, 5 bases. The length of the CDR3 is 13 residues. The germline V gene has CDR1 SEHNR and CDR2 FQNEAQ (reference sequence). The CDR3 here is CASRVQGSYEQYF. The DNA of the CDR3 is TGTGCGAGCAGGGTCCAGGGCTCCTACGAGCAGTACTTC.

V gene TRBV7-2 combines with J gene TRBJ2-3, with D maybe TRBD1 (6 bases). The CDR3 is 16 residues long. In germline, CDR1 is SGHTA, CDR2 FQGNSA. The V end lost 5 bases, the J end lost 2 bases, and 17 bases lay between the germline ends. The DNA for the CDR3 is TGTGCCAGCAGCATGGGTAGAGGGGGAGACACAGATACGCAGTATTTT. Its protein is CASSMGRGGDTDTQYF.

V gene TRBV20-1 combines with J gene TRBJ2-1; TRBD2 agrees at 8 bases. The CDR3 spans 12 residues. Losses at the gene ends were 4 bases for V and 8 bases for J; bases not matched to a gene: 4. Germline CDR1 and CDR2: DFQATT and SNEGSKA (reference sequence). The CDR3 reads CSAKRERHEQFF. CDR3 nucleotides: TGCAGTGCTAAGCGGGAGAGGCATGAGCAGTTCTTC.

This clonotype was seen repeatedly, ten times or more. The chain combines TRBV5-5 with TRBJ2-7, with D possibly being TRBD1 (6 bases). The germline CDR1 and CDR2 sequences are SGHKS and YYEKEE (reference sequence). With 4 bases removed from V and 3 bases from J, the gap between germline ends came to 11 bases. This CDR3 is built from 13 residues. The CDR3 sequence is CASSLKQGYEQYF. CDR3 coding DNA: TGTGCCAGCAGCCTCAAACAGGGCTACGAGCAGTACTTC.

CDR3 in DNA: TGTGCCAGCAGTGCCCCGGGACGCCACGAGCAGTACTTC. This translates into CASSAPGRHEQYF. The chain uses TRBV27 and TRBJ2-4, with D perhaps assigned TRBD1 or TRBD2 (5 bases each). The J call may not be correct, given that the DNA end is closer to TRBJ2-7. The CDR3 spans 13 residues. Germline assignment: CDR1 MNHEY and CDR2 SMNVEV (reference sequence).

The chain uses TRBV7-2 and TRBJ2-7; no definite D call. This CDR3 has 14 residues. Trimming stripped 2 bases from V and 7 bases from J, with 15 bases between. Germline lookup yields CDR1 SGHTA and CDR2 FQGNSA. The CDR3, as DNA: TGTGCCAGCAGCTTATTGGTAGCTGGTAATGAGCAGTACTTC. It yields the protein CASSLLVAGNEQYF.

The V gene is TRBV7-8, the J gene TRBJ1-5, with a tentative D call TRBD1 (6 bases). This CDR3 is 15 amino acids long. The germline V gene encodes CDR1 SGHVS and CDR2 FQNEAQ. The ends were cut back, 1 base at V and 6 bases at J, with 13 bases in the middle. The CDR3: CASSLEQGMGQPQHF. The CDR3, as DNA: TGTGCCAGCAGCTTAGAGCAGGGGATGGGTCAGCCCCAGCATTTT.

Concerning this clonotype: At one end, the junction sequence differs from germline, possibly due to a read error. The CDR3 sequence: CTSSLETGLNSPLHF. CDR3 nucleotides: TGTACCAGCAGCTTAGAGACAGGTCTCAATTCACCCCTCCACTTT. V and J are TRBV11-3 and TRBJ1-6; tentative D call: TRBD1 (6 bases). Germline CDR1 reads SGHNT; CDR2 reads YENEEA. The CDR3 is made up of 15 amino acids. Complete variable domain (other parts from reference TRBV11-3 and TRBJ1-6): EAGVVQSPRYKIIEKKQPVAFWCNPISGHNTLYWYLQNLGQGPELLIRYENEEAVDDSQLPKDRFSAERLKGVDSTLKIQPAELGDSAVYLCTSSLETGLNSPLHFGNGTRLTVT.

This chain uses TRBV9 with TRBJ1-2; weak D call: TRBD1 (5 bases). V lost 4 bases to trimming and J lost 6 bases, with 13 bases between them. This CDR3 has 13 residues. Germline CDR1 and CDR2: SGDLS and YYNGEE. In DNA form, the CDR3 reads TGTGCCAGCAGCCCCCGCCAGGGTAATGGCTACACCTTC. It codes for CASSPRQGNGYTF.

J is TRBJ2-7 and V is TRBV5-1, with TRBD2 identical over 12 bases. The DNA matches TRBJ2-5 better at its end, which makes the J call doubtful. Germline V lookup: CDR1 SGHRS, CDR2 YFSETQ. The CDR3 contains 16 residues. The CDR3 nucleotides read TGCGCCAGCACTCCCTCGAGAGGACTAGCGGGGGAGACCCAGTACTTC. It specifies CASTPSRGLAGETQYF.

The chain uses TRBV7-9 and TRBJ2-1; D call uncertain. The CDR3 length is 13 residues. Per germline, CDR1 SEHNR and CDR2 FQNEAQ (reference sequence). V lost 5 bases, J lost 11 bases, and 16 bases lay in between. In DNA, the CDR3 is TGTGCCAGCAGCGCATTATTGGGCCAACAGCAGTTCTTC. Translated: CASSALLGQQQFF.

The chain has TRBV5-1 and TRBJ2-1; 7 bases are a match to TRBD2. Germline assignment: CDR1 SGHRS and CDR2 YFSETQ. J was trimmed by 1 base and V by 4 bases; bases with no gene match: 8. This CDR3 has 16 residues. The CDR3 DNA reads TGCGCCAGCAGCCCCAACGGGGGGAATTCCTACAATGAGCAGTTCTTC. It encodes CASSPNGGNSYNEQFF.

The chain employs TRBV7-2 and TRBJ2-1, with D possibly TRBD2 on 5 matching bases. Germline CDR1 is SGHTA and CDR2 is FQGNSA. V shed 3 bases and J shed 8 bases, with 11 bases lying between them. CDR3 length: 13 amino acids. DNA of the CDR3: TGTGCCAGCAGCTTGATAGCGTACCATGAGCAGTTCTTC. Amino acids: CASSLIAYHEQFF.

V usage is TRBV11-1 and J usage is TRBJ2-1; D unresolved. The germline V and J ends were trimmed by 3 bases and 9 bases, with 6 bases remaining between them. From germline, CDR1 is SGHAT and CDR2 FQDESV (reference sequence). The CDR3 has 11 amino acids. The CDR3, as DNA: TGTGCCAGCAGCTTCGCCGTTGAGCAGTTCTTC. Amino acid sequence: CASSFAVEQFF.

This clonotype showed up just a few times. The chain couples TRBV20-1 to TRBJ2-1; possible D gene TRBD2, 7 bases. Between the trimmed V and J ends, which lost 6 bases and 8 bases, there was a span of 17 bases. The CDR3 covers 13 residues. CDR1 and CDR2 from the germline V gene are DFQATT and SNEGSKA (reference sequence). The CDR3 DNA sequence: TGCAGTGCAAAGGGGGGAGGGCCATATGAGCAGTTCTTC. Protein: CSAKGGGPYEQFF.

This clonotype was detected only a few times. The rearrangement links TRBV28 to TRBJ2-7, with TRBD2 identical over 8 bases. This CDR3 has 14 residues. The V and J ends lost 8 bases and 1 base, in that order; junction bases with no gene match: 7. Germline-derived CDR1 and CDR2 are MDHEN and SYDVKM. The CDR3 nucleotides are TGTGCCAGCGGCTTAGCGGGACCTTCCTACGAGCAGTACTTC. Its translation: CASGLAGPSYEQYF.

CDR3 residues: CASSFDRVNGYTF. The CDR3 bases are TGTGCCAGCAGCTTCGACAGGGTGAATGGCTACACCTTC. This chain connects TRBV7-9 to TRBJ1-2; 7 bases are a match to TRBD1. The length of the CDR3 is 13 residues. Germline-derived CDR1 and CDR2 are SEHNR and FQNEAQ (reference sequence). The V gene end was trimmed by 3 bases and the J gene end by 6 bases; junction bases not matched to a gene: 4.

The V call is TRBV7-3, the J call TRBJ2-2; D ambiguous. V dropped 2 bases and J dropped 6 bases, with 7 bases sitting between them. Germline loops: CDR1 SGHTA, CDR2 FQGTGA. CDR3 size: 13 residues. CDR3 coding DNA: TGTGCCAGCAGCTTATATCAGGCCGGGGAGCTGTTTTTT. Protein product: CASSLYQAGELFF.

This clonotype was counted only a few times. CDR3 amino acids: CASTNTRAGGQETQYF. As DNA, the CDR3 is TGTGCCAGCACTAACACACGGGCAGGGGGACAAGAGACCCAGTACTTC. V is TRBV18 and J is TRBJ2-5, with 7 bases lining up with TRBD1. V dropped 8 bases and J dropped 2; count of bases not matched to a gene: 14. The CDR3 contains 16 residues. The germline V gene has CDR1 KGHSH and CDR2 LQKENI. The entire variable domain, with the rest obtained from reference TRBV18 and TRBJ2-5, is as follows: NAGVMQNPRHLVRRRGQEARLRCSPMKGHSHVYWYRQLPEEGLKFMVYLQKENIIDESGMPKERFSAEFPKEGPSILRIQQVVRGDSAAYFCASTNTRAGGQETQYFGPGTRLLVL.

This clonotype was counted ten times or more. CDR3 DNA sequence: TGTGCCAGCAGCCCCAGTCACTACGAGCAGTACTTC. It codes for CASSPSHYEQYF. The chain couples TRBV12-3 or TRBV12-4 to TRBJ2-7, with D hard to call. The CDR3 extends over 12 amino acids. The V gene lost 6 bases and the J gene lost 3 bases, with 9 bases spanning the gap.